The clone carrying this T cell receptor (beta chain) has only a few counts. The data derive from a study of T cells of healthy individuals. Each CDR3 protein is one row after TCRdb ran MiXCR on the 5' RACE reads. This sample has around 98,000 distinct CDR3 sequences; roughly 18% occur once, and the top ten carry roughly 6.2%. The CDR3 extends over 11 amino acids. Trimming took 3 bases from V and 7 from J, leaving 4 bases between them. CDR1 and CDR2 from the germline V gene are MNHNS and SASEGT. This sequence originates from a human donor in good health. The chain uses TRBV6-1 and TRBJ2-1; D remains ambiguous. The CDR3 nucleotides are TGTGCCAGCAGTGAGGAGAATGAGCAGTTCTTC. This translates into CASSEENEQFF.